This T cell receptor beta chain was captured in a study of T cell changes during pregnancy in multiple sclerosis. Method: immunoSEQ multiplex PCR; TCRdb's copy keeps in-frame clones and lacks some. Counted here are some 60,000 clones, around 93% occurring once; the ten biggest clones make up over 1.5%. The CDR3 totals 13 residues. Germline assignment: CDR1 SGHVS and CDR2 FNYEAQ. The rearrangement joins TRBV7-6 to TRBJ1-3; D is unresolved. The sample consisted of peripheral blood, taken after pregnancy. The clonotype originates from a female donor with multiple sclerosis, enrolled in a pregnancy study. CDR3 DNA sequence: TGTATCCCGAGAAGAGGGTCTGGAAACACCATATATTTT. Residues: CIPRRGSGNTIYF.